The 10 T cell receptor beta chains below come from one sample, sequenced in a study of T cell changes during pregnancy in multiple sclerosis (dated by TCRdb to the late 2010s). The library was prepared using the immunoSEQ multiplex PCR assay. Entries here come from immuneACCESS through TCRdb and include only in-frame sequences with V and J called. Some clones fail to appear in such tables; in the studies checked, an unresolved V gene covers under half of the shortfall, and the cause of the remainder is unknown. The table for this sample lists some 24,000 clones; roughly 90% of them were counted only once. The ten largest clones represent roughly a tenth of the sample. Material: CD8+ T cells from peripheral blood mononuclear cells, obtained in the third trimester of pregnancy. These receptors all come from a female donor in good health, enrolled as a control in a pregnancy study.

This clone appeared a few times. CDR3 bases: TGTGCCAGCAGCACTAGCGACTACGAGCAGTACTTC. It yields the protein CASSTSDYEQYF. This chain joins TRBV9 and TRBJ2-7; TRBD2 agrees at 7 bases. The CDR3 contains 12 residues. V trimming: 4 bases; J trimming: 3 bases; junction bases outside the gene matches: 1. Germline V gene lookup returns CDR1 SGDLS and CDR2 YYNGEE.

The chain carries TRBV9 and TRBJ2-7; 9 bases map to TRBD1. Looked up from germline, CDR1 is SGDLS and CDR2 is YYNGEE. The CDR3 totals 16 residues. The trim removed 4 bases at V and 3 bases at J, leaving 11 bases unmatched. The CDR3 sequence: CASSPTGGPAIYEQYF. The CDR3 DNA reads TGTGCCAGCAGCCCCACAGGGGGCCCTGCTATCTACGAGCAGTACTTC.

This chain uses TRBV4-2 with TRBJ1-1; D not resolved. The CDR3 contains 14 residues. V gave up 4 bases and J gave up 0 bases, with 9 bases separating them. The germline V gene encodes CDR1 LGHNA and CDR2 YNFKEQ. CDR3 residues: CASSPEAVNTEAFF. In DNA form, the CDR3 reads TGTGCCAGCAGCCCCGAGGCGGTGAACACTGAAGCTTTCTTT.

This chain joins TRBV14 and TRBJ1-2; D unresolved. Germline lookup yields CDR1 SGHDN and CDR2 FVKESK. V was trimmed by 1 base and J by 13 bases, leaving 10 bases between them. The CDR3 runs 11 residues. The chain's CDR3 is CASSQVSDFTF. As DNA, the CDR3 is TGTGCCAGCAGCCAAGTGTCGGACTTCACCTTC.

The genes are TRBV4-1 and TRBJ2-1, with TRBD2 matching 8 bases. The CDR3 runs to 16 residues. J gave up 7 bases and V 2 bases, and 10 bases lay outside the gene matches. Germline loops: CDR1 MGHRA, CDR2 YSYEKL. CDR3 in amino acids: CASSQYFAGGGNEQFF. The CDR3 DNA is TGCGCCAGCAGCCAATATTTTGCGGGGGGCGGTAATGAGCAGTTCTTC.

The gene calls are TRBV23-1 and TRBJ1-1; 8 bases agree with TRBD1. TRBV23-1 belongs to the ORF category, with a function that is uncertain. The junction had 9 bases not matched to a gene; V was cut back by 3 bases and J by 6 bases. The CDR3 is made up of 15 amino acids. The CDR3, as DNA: TGCGCCAGCAGTCATAAACAGGGGGGGCCCCCTGAAGCTTTCTTT. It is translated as CASSHKQGGPPEAFF.

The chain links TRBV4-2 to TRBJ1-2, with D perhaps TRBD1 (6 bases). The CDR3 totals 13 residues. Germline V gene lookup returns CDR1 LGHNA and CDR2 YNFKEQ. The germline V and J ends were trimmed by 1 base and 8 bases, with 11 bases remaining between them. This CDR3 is CASSQASRGGYTF. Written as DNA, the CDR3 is TGTGCCAGCAGCCAAGCTTCCAGGGGCGGCTACACCTTC.

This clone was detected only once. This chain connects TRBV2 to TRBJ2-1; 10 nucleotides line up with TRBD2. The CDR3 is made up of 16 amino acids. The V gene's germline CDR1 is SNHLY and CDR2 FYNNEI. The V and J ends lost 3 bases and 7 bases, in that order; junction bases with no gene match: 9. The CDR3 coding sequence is TGTGCCAGCAGTGATGATAGGACTAGCGGCGTAAATGAGCAGTTCTTC. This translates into CASSDDRTSGVNEQFF.

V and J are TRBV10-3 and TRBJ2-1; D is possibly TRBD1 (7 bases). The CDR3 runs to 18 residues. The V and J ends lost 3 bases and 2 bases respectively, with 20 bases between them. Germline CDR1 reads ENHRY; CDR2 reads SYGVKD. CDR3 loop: CAISESGGQIGAYNEQFF. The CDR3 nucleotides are TGTGCCATCAGTGAATCCGGGGGACAGATCGGGGCCTACAATGAGCAGTTCTTC.

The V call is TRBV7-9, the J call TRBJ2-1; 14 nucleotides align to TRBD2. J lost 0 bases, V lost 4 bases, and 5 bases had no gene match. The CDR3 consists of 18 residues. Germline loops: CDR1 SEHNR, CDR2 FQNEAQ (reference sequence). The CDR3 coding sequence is TGTGCCAGCAGCTCAGAGGGGACTAGCGGGAGCTCCTACAATGAGCAGTTCTTC. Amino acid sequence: CASSSEGTSGSSYNEQFF.